This entry is about one T cell receptor beta chain. Its specificity is unknown. The data are from a study of cytomegalovirus exposure and HLA in healthy donors. Study-wide background: There were approximately 85 million unique TCRs (from HLA-typed donors) in an early data release. Findings of the study overall: Presence/absence analysis assumed near-uniform sequencing depth across donors. Earlier analysis yielded a pattern in which most TCR beta V segments were productive about 90% or about 30% of the time.

Germline CDR1 LNHNV, CDR2 YYDKDF (reference sequence). V lost 1 base and J lost 8; bases outside the gene matches: 10. The CDR3 is made up of 15 amino acids. Primers included in the PCR were 60 Vbeta and 13 Jbeta primers. In the original processing: Around 76 million unique TCR beta chains, roughly 12 million shared, were counted in a later analysis. TCRdb's table, derived via immunoSEQ multiplex PCR, lists solely in-frame clones and lacks some. That table is the source of V, J and clone size, and D and trimming were worked out from the DNA. The sample lists 200,000 to 250,000 clones, about 80% occurring once.

This clonotype was sampled from a woman between 40 and 55 years old in good health and CMV-seronegative. This sequence joins TRBV15 and TRBJ1-2; TRBD1 agrees at 7 bases. Specimen: PBMCs. The CDR3 reads CATSRARGQLRGYTF. In nucleotides, the CDR3 is TGTGCCACCAGCAGAGCCCGGGGACAGTTACGGGGCTACACCTTC. Based on the CDR3 plus reference TRBV15 and TRBJ1-2, the full variable domain is DAMVIQNPRYQVTQFGKPVTLSCSQTLNHNVMYWYQQKSSQAPKLLFHYYDKDFNNEADTPDNFQSRRPNTSFCFLDIRSPGLGDTAMYLCATSRARGQLRGYTFGSGTRLTVV.